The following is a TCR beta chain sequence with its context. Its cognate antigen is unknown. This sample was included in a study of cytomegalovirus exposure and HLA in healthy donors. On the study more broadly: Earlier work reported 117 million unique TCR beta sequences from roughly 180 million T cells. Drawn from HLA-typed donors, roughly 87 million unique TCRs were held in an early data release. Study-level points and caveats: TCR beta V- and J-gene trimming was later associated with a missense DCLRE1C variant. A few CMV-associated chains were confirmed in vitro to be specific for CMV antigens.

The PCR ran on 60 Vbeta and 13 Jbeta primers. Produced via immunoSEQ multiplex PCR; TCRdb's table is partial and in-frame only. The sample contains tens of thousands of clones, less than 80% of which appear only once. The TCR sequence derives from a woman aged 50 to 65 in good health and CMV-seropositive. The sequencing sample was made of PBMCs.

Here the CDR3 DNA reads TGTGCCAGCAATCGGGGGAACTCCTACGAGCAGTACTTC. Translating it yields CASNRGNSYEQYF. The chain employs TRBV6-5 and TRBJ2-7, with D possibly matching TRBD2 (6 bases). The germline gives CDR1 MNHEY, CDR2 SVGAGI. Trimming cost V 7 bases and J 0 bases, with 10 bases left between them. The CDR3 spans 13 residues.